This T cell receptor beta chain was captured in a study of blood T cells in healthy people across ages. The CDR3 is made up of 15 amino acids. With 0 bases removed from V and 6 bases from J, the gap between germline ends came to 14 bases. Looked up from germline, CDR1 is LGHDT and CDR2 is YNNKEL (reference sequence). Combining a sample-barcoded 5' primer with a J-beta primer mix, a second PCR ran for about 7 to 11 cycles. TCRdb independently ran MiXCR on the 5' RACE reads; one entry per CDR3 protein. The table shows 790,000 or so distinct CDR3 sequences, with roughly three fifths occurring only once. The table lists this clonotype with many counts. Its antigen is currently unknown. Each sample yielded at least 5 micrograms of PBMC total RNA. Notes on the study in general: A roughly linear age-dependent decrease characterized TCR beta diversity per million T cells.

Sequenced input: blood. The rearrangement uses TRBV3-1 and TRBJ1-2, with D perhaps matching TRBD1 (5 bases). This clonotype originated in a man aged 40-49 years in good health. In DNA, the CDR3 is TGTGCCAGCAGCCAAGAAATTAGTAGAGGGGATGGCTACACCTTC. This sequence encodes CASSQEISRGDGYTF.